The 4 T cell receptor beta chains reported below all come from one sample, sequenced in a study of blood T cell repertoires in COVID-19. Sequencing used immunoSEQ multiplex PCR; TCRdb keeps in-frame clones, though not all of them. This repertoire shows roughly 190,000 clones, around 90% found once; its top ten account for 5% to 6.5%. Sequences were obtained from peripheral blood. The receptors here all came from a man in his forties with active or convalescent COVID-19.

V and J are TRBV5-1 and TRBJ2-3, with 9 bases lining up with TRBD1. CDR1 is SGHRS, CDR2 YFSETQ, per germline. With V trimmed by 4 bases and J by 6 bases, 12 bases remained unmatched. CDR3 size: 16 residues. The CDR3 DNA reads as TGCGCCAGCAGCCGGGGGACAGGGCAAAAAACGGATACGCAGTATTTT. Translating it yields CASSRGTGQKTDTQYF.

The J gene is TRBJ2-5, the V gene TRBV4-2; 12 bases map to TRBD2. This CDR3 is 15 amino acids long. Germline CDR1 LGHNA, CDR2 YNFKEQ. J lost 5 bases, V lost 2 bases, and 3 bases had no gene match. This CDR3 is CASSQLAGGAETQYF. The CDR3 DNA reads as TGTGCCAGCAGCCAACTAGCGGGGGGGGCGGAGACCCAGTACTTC.

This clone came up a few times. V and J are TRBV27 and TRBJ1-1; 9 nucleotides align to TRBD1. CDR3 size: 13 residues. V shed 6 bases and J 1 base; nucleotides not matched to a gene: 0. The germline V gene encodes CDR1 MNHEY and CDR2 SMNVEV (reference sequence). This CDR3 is CASRTGGNTEAFF. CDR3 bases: TGTGCCAGCAGGACAGGGGGGAACACTGAAGCTTTCTTT.

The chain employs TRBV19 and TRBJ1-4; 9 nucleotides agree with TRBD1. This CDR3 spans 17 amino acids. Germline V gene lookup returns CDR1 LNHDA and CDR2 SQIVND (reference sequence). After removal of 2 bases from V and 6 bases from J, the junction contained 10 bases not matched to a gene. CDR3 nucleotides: TGTGCCAGTAGTATACACCCGGTGGGACAGGGTCATGAAAAACTGTTTTTT. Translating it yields CASSIHPVGQGHEKLFF.